This is a list of T cell receptor beta chains from one sample in a study of T cells expressing NK-cell markers. No DNA is given; TCRdb re-called the 5' RACE reads and lists each CDR3 protein once. In all, the sample yields 250,000 or so distinct CDR3 sequences. The specimen sequenced was blood T cells: a sorted CD56 or NKG2C T cell subset, CD4+ or CD8+ T cells, or bulk PBMC T cells (not recorded which). The receptors here all came from a woman aged 18 to 75 in good health. Each CDR3 is given with its conserved first and last residue.

V gene	J gene	CDR3 protein
TRBV29-1	TRBJ1-1	CSVDQGLDTEAFF
TRBV5-1	TRBJ2-2	CASSTGDTGELFF
TRBV28	TRBJ2-6	CASSFGLGQGATGANVLTF
TRBV10-2	TRBJ1-5	CATHREGGAKQPQHF
TRBV20-1	TRBJ2-1	CSAPGTSESYNEQFF
TRBV6-2/TRBV6-3	TRBJ2-7	CASSYGIPRREQYF
TRBV7-2	TRBJ2-7	CASTPGQTYEQYF
TRBV6-6	TRBJ2-7	CASGGWQSQYF
TRBV20-1	TRBJ2-3	CSASGPEAFTDTQYF
TRBV28	TRBJ2-7	CASLGTRHEQYF
TRBV20-1	TRBJ2-1	CSAREKLGWDDEQFF
TRBV6-5	TRBJ1-3	CASSYSAGNTIYF
TRBV18	TRBJ2-7	CASSPPGIFPYEQYF
TRBV4-2	TRBJ2-3	CASSQRLAGSTDTQYF
TRBV29-1	TRBJ2-5	CSVDPQPAQYF
TRBV20-1	TRBJ2-1	CSAPLAGAANEQFF
TRBV7-3	TRBJ2-1	CASSSTPGLINEQFF
TRBV11-2	TRBJ2-5	CASSNSGGLQETQYF
TRBV29-1	TRBJ1-2	CSARDSLRGYTF
TRBV27	TRBJ2-2	CASSSRDLGTGELFF
TRBV29-1	TRBJ2-4	CSVSIQGRNIQYF
TRBV6-1	TRBJ2-1	CASIRDGAAGEQFF
TRBV20-1	TRBJ1-1	CSASNGVGTEAFF
TRBV7-2	TRBJ1-2	CASSLATVYGYTF
TRBV19	TRBJ2-3	CASSIPRRTDTQYF
TRBV29-1	TRBJ1-2	CSVDKGFNYGYTF
TRBV3-1	TRBJ1-6	CASSPATGGNSPLHF
TRBV30	TRBJ2-2	CAWRDALAGELFF
TRBV10-1	TRBJ2-1	CASSDSRRGIYNEQFF
TRBV5-6	TRBJ2-1	CASSRIGTSDFF
TRBV28	TRBJ2-7	CASRGLARLEQYF
TRBV6-5	TRBJ1-1	CASSYSPRVVGTEAFF
TRBV7-8	TRBJ2-3	CASSFLPTSSHADTDTQYF
TRBV20-1	TRBJ2-7	CSARPPGQASYEQYF
TRBV14	TRBJ1-2	CASKPGPRWGYGYTF
TRBV6-1	TRBJ2-3	CASSRLAGGSDTQYF
TRBV5-1	TRBJ2-2	CASSRGDGNTGELFF